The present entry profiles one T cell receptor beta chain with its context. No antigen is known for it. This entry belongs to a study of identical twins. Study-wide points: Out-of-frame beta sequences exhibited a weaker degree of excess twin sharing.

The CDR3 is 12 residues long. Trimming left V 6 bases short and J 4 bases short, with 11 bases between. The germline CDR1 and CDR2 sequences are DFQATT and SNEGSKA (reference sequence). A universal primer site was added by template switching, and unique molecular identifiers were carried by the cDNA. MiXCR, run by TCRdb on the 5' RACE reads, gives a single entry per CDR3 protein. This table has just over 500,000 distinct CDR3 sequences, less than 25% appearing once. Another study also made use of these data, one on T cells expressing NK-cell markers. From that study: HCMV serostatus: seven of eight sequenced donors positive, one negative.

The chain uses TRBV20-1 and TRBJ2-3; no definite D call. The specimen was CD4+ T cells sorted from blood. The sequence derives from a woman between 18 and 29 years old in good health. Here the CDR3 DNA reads TGCAGTGCCCCTGAAGCGCCAGATACGCAGTATTTT. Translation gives CSAPEAPDTQYF.